The 13 T cell receptor beta chains presented below share a single source sample, sequenced in a study of lymphopenia after photon versus proton radiotherapy. Generated by immunoSEQ multiplex PCR, the TCRdb table keeps only in-frame clones and is missing some. The sample shows roughly 67,000 clones, approximately 91% of them seen only once. Sample: peripheral blood, taken from a patient treated with photon-based radiotherapy. Source of these receptors: a woman in her 70s with pancreatic cancer.

J is TRBJ2-7 and V is TRBV7-9, with unresolved D. Germline loops: CDR1 SEHNR, CDR2 FQNEAQ (reference sequence). This CDR3 has 14 amino acids. Trimming took off 5 bases at V and 5 bases at J, with 16 bases between the two ends. CDR3 sequence: CASSLGRRPNEQYF. The CDR3 bases are TGTGCCAGCAGCCTCGGACGTAGACCCAACGAGCAGTACTTC.

The gene calls are TRBV11-3 and TRBJ2-2; D might be TRBD1 (5 bases). The CDR3 consists of 14 residues. Germline values: CDR1 SGHNT, CDR2 YENEEA. The V and J ends lost 2 bases and 3 bases respectively, with 7 bases between them. Here the CDR3 DNA reads TGTGCCAGCAGCTTACAAGGGGACACCGGGGAGCTGTTTTTT. This codes for CASSLQGDTGELFF.

This clone has more than one count but fewer than ten. V gene TRBV19 combines with J gene TRBJ1-5, with TRBD1 identical over 10 bases. The CDR3 totals 14 residues. J lost 9 bases, V lost 6 bases, and 8 bases had no gene match. Germline V gene lookup returns CDR1 LNHDA and CDR2 SQIVND (reference sequence). DNA of the CDR3: TGTGCCAGTAGCGGGACAGGGGCGTCTTGGCCCCAGCATTTT. Residues: CASSGTGASWPQHF.

This clone came up once. V and J are TRBV25-1 and TRBJ1-1, with no clear D. The CDR3 sequence is 11 residues long. V gave up 4 bases and J gave up 7 bases, with 7 bases separating them. Germline V lookup: CDR1 MGHDK, CDR2 SYGVNS. CDR3 sequence reads: CASSAGGEAFF. CDR3 DNA sequence: TGTGCCAGCAGTGCGGGCGGTGAAGCTTTCTTT.

The CDR3 DNA is TGTGCCAGCACCAACCCGGGACAGACTAATGAAAAACTGTTTTTT. It specifies CASTNPGQTNEKLFF. The chain joins TRBV2 to TRBJ1-4, with 7 bases aligning to TRBD1. The CDR3 loop spans 15 amino acids. Germline trimming cut 7 bases from V and 2 bases from J; bases unmatched to any gene: 7. Germline CDR1 and CDR2: SNHLY and FYNNEI.

This clone came up a few times. The chain carries TRBV28 and TRBJ2-7; D is ambiguous. Germline V CDR1 and CDR2: MDHEN, SYDVKM. The CDR3 consists of 11 residues. V lost 4 bases to trimming and J lost 5 bases, with 6 bases between them. CDR3 DNA sequence: TGTGCCAGCAGTTCGACCCACGAGCAGTACTTC. Residues: CASSSTHEQYF.

This clone was detected once. The chain is built from TRBV27 and TRBJ2-1, with TRBD2 matching over 8 bases. This CDR3 is built from 17 residues. J gave up 3 bases and V 2 bases, and 9 bases lay outside the gene matches. CDR1 MNHEY and CDR2 SMNVEV come from the germline V gene (reference sequence). The CDR3, as DNA: TGTGCCAGCAGTTTAGGCCTGGCGGGAGGAGTCTACAATGAGCAGTTCTTC. It yields the protein CASSLGLAGGVYNEQFF.

V usage is TRBV7-6 and J usage is TRBJ2-7; D is possibly TRBD1 (5 bases). Trimming cost V 1 base and J 3 bases, with 13 bases left between them. The germline CDR1 and CDR2 sequences are SGHVS and FNYEAQ. This CDR3 has 15 amino acids. Written as DNA, the CDR3 is TGTGCCAGCAGCTTAGGAGGATCAGGGATCTACGAGCAGTACTTC. Its protein product is CASSLGGSGIYEQYF.

This clone was counted a single time. J is TRBJ2-3 and V is TRBV7-9; tentatively, D is TRBD1 (6 bases). The germline V gene encodes CDR1 SEHNR and CDR2 FQNEAQ (reference sequence). The CDR3 extends over 13 amino acids. Trimming left V 11 bases short and J 3 bases short, with 15 bases between. CDR3 DNA sequence: TGTGCCGGGACACTTCAGGGGACAGATACGCAGTATTTT. Residues: CAGTLQGTDTQYF.

The chain is built from TRBV7-2 and TRBJ1-2, with D possibly being TRBD1 (6 bases). CDR1 is SGHTA and CDR2 is FQGNSA in the germline V gene. V gave up 1 base and J gave up 8 bases, with 11 bases separating them. CDR3 length: 13 residues. The CDR3 nucleotides read TGTGCCAGCAGCTTAGGGGGGCAGTCCGGCTACACCTTC. Translation gives CASSLGGQSGYTF.

The rearrangement links TRBV19 to TRBJ1-3, with D possibly TRBD1 on 6 matching bases. Trimming cost V 2 bases and J 14 bases, with 25 bases left between them. The CDR3 loop spans 16 amino acids. CDR1 and CDR2 (germline): LNHDA, SQIVND (reference sequence). The CDR3 coding sequence is TGTGCCAGTAGTATACCAACAGGGCTCGGGCTCCAGAAATTATATTTT. It yields the protein CASSIPTGLGLQKLYF.

This chain connects TRBV6-5 to TRBJ2-2, with TRBD1 identical over 7 bases. The CDR3 length is 15 residues. V was clipped by 6 bases and J by 0 bases; unmatched bases: 4. Germline V CDR1 and CDR2: MNHEY, SVGAGI. The CDR3 DNA follows: TGTGCCAGCAGGCCGGGACAGACGAACACCGGGGAGCTGTTTTTT. The encoded protein is CASRPGQTNTGELFF.

This clone counts as large. The V gene is TRBV5-1, the J gene TRBJ2-1; D call uncertain. The germline CDR1 and CDR2 sequences are SGHRS and YFSETQ. The CDR3 is 12 residues long. Trimming pared 6 bases from V and 5 bases from J, leaving 9 bases between. DNA for the CDR3: TGCGCCAGCAACGGCGGTAACAATGAGCAGTTCTTC. Residues: CASNGGNNEQFF.